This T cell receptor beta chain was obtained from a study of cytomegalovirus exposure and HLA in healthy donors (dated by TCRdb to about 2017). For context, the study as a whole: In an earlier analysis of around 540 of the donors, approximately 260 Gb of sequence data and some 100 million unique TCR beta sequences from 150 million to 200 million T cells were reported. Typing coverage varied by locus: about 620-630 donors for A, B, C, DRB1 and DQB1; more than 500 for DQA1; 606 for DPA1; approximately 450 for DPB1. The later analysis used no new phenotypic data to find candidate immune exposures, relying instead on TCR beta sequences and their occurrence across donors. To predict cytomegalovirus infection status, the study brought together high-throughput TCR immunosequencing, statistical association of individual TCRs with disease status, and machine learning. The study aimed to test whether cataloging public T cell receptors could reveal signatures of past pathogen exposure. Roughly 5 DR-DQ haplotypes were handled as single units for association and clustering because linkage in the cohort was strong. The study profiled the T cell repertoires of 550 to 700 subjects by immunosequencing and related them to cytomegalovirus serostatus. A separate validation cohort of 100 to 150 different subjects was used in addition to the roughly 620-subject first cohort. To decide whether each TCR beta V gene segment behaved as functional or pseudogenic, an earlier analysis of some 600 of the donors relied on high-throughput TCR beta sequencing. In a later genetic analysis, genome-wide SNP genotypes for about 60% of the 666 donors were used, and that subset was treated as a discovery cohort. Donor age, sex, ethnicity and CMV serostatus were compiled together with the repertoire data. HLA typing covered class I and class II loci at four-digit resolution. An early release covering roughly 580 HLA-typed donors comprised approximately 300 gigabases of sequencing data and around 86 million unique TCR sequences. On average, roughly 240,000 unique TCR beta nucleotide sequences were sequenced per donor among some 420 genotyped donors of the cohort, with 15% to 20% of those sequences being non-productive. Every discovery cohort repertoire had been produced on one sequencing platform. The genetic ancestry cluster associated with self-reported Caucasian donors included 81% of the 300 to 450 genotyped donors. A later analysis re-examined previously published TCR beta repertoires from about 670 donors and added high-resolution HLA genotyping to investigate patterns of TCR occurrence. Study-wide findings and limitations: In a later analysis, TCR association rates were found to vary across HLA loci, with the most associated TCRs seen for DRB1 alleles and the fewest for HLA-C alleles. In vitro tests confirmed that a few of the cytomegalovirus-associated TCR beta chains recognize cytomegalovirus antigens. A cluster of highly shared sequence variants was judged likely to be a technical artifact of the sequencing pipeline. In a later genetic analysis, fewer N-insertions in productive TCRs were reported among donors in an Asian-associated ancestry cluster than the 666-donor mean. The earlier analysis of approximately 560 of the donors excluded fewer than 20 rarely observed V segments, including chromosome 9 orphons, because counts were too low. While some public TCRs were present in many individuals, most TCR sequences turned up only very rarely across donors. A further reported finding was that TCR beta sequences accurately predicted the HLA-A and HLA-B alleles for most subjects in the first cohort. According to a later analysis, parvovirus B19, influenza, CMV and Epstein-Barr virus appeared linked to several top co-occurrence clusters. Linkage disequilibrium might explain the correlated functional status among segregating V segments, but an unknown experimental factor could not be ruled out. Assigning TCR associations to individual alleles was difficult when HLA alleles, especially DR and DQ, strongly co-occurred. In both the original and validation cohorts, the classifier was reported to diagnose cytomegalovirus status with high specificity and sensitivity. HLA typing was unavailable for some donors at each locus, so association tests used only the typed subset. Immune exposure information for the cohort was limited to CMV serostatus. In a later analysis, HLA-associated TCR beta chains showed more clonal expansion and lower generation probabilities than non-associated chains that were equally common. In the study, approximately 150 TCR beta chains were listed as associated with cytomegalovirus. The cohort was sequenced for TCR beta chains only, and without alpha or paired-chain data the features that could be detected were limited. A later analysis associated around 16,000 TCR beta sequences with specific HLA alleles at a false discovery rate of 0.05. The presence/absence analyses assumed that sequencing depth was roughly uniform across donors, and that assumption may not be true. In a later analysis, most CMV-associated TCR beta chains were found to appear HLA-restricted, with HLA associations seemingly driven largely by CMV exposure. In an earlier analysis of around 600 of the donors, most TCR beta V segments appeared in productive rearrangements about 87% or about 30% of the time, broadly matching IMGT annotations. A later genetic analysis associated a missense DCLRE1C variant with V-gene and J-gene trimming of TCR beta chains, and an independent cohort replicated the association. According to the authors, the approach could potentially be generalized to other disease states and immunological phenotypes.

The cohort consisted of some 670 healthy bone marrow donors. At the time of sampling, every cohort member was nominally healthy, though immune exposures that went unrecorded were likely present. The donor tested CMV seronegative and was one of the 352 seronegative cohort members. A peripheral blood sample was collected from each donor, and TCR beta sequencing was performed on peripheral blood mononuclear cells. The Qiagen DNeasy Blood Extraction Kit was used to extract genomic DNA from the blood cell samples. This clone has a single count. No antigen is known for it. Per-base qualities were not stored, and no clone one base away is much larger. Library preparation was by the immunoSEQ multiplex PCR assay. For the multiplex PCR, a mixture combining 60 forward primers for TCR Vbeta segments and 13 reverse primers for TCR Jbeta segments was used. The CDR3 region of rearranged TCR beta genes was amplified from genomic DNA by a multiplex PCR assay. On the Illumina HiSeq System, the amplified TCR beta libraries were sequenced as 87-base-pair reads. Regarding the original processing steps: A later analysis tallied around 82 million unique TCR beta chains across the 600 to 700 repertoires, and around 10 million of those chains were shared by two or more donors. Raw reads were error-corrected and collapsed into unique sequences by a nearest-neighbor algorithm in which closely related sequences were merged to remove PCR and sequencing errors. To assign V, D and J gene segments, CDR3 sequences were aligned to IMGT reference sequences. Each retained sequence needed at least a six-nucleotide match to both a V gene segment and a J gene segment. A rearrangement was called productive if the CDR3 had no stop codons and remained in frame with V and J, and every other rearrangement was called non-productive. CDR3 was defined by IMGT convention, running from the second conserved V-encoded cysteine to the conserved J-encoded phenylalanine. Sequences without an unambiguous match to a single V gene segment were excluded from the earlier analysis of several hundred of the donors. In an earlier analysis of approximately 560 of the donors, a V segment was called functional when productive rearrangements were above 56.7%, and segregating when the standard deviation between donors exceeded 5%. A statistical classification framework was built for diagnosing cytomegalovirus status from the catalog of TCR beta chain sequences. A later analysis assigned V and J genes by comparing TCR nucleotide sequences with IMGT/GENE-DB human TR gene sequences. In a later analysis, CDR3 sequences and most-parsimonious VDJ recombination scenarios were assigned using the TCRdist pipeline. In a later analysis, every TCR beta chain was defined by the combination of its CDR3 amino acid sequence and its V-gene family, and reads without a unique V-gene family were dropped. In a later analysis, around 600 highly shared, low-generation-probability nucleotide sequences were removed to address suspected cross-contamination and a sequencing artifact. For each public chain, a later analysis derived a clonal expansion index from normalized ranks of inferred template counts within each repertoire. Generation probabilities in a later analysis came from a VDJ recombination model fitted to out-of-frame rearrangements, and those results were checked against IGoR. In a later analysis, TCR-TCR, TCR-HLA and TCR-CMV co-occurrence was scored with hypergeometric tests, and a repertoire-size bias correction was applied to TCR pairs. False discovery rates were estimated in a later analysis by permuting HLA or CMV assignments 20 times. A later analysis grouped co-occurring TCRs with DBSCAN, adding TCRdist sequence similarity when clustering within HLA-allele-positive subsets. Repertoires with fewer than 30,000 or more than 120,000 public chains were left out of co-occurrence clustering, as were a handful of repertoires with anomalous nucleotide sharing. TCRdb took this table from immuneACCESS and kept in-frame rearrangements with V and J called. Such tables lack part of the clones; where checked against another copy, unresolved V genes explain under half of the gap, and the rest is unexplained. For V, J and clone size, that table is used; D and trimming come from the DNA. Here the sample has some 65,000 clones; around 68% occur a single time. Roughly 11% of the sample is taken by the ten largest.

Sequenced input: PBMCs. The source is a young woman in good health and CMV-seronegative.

The nucleotide sequence is TGTGCCAGCAGTGAAGTAACCAACAGCAATTCACCCCTCCACTTT. Translation gives CASSEVTNSNSPLHF. The chain joins TRBV6-1 to TRBJ1-6, with the D segment identity uncertain. V loses 1 base, J loses 7 bases, and the germline ends lie 11 bases apart. The CDR3 starts with the cysteine, ends with the phenylalanine, and has 15 residues. The read is trimmed to its CDR3 DNA, 45 bases read in frame from base 1. As encoded in the germline V gene, CDR1 is MNHNS while CDR2 is SASEGT.